These T cell receptor beta chains were read from a single sample in a study of blood T cell repertoires in COVID-19. Some clones are missing from TCRdb's copy, which holds only in-frame ones; the method was immunoSEQ multiplex PCR. The table lists nearly 95,000 clones, roughly 90% of them singletons. Source material: peripheral blood. The receptor source for this set is a human donor with active COVID-19. The donor label of this sample is uncertain. Both conserved end residues are part of each CDR3. The order of the fields is D gene, V gene, J gene, CDR3 protein. D genes are given only for firm matches.

.	TRBV27	TRBJ2-7	CASKRREGPYEQYF
TRBD1	TRBV12-3/TRBV12-4	TRBJ1-1	CASSITGEGEAFF
.	TRBV19	TRBJ1-3	CASSPRTSPLVSGNTIYF
TRBD1	TRBV5-4	TRBJ1-6	CAMSRGNYNSPLHF
TRBD2	TRBV4-2	TRBJ2-2	CASSQDWLADVLVGTGELFF
.	TRBV2	TRBJ1-1	CASSPTLNTEAFF
TRBD1	TRBV6-5	TRBJ1-1	CASSRGTGSTEAFF
TRBD1	TRBV5-6	TRBJ1-2	CASSFSPGTGSNYGYTF
TRBD2	TRBV5-4	TRBJ2-3	CASSLASVRGGLDTQYF
.	TRBV30	TRBJ1-6	CAWTRSGILYNSPLHF
.	TRBV11-2	TRBJ1-1	CASSLDPRQRTEAFF
TRBD1	TRBV5-8	TRBJ1-1	CASSLSRDRGFKRWTEAFF
TRBD1	TRBV5-1	TRBJ1-1	CASSTGQGKNTEAFF
.	TRBV5-1	TRBJ1-1	CASSIQGSTEAFF
.	TRBV13	TRBJ2-4	CASSLLGDNIQYF
TRBD1	TRBV12-3/TRBV12-4	TRBJ2-2	CASIDRGTGELFF
.	TRBV7-9	TRBJ1-4	CASSGLVGTDVATNEKLFF
.	TRBV10-3	TRBJ2-4	CAIKRTEADIQYF
.	TRBV7-9	TRBJ2-7	CASSSSRGLGYEQYF
TRBD1	TRBV9	TRBJ1-1	CASSSRQGMNTEAFF
.	TRBV4-1	TRBJ2-5	CASSQVHQDQETQYF
TRBD1	TRBV4-3	TRBJ2-5	CASSSGQGLETQYF
.	TRBV7-2	TRBJ2-6	CASSQLPAGGANVLTF
TRBD2	TRBV5-3	TRBJ2-3	CARSPVAGSTDTQYF
.	TRBV6-5	TRBJ1-2	CASTKGETGGYTF
TRBD1	TRBV19	TRBJ1-5	CASSITGGWGQPQHF
.	TRBV6-2/TRBV6-3	TRBJ1-6	CASSNNRDYNSPLHF
TRBD1	TRBV2	TRBJ1-4	CASTLNSGQAEKLFF
TRBD1	TRBV7-9	TRBJ1-2	CASSKGGTGGFGYGYTF
.	TRBV5-1	TRBJ1-2	CASSLEARGLANYGYTF
.	TRBV6-1	TRBJ2-3	CASSDGAAGGPSTDTQYF
TRBD1	TRBV4-1	TRBJ1-2	CASSQERTGEYGYTF
TRBD1	TRBV4-1	TRBJ1-6	CASSQGSPGGIRSPLHF
.	TRBV6-5	TRBJ1-1	CASRVGLENTEAFF
.	TRBV6-5	TRBJ1-2	CASRLQGVASGYTF
TRBD2	TRBV19	TRBJ2-1	CASSLGGLAGASYNEQFF
TRBD2	TRBV7-6	TRBJ2-3	CASSLSGGLDTQYF
.	TRBV6-5	TRBJ2-2	CASSYEGVGTGELFF
TRBD1	TRBV6-5	TRBJ1-2	CASTRGQGGDGYTF